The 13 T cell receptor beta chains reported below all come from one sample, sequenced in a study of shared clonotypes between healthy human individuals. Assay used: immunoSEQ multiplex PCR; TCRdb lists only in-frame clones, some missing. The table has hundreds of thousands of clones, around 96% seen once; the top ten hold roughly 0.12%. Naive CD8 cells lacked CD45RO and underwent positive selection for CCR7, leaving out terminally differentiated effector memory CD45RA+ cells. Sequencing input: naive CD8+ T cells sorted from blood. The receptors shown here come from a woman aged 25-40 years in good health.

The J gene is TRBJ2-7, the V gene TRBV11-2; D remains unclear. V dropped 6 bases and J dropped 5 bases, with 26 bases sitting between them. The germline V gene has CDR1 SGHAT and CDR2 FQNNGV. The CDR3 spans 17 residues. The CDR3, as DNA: TGTGCCAGCAGTTATGACCCCCAGATTACAGTTGGGAACGAGCAGTACTTC. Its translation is CASSYDPQITVGNEQYF.

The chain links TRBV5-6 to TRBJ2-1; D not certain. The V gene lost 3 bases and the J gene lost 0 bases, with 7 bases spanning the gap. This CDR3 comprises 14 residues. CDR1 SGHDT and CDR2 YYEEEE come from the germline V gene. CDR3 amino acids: CASSWASSYNEQFF. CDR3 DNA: TGTGCCAGCAGCTGGGCCAGCTCCTACAATGAGCAGTTCTTC.

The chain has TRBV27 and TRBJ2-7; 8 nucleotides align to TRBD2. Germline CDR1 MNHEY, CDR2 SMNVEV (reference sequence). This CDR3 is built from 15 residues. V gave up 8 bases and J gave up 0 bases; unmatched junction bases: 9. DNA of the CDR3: TGTGCCAGCGGGGGGCTAGCGGGCTCCTCCTACGAGCAGTACTTC. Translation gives CASGGLAGSSYEQYF.

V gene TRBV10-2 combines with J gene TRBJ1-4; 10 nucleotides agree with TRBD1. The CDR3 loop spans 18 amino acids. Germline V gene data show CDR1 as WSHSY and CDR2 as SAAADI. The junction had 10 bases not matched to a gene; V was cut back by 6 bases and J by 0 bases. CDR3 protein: CASRDDRGPRTTNEKLFF. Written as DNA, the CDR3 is TGCGCCAGCAGAGATGACAGGGGGCCACGAACAACTAATGAAAAACTGTTTTTT.

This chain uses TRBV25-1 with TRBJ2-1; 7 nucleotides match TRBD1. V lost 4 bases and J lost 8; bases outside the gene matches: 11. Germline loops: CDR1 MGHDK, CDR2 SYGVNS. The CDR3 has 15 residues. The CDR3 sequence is CASSGPGQTYDEQFF. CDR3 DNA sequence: TGTGCCAGCAGTGGTCCGGGACAGACGTACGATGAGCAGTTCTTC.

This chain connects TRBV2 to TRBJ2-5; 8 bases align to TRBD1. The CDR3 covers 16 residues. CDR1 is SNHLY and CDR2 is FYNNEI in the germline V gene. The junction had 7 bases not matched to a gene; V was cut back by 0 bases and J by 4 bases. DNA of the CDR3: TGTGCCAGCAGTGAAGCCCGACAGGGGAGGAGAGAGACCCAGTACTTC. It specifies CASSEARQGRRETQYF.

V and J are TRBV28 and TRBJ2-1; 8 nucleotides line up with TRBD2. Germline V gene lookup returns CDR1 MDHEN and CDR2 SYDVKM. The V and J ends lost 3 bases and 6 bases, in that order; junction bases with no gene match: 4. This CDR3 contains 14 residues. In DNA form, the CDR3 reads TGTGCCAGCAGTTTCCTAGCGGGCGGCAATGAGCAGTTCTTC. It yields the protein CASSFLAGGNEQFF.

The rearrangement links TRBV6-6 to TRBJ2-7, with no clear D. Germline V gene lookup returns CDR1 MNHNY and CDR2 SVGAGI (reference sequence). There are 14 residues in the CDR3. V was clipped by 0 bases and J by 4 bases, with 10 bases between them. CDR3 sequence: CASSYSNSLYEQYF. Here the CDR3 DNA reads TGTGCCAGCAGTTACTCGAACAGCCTATACGAGCAGTACTTC.

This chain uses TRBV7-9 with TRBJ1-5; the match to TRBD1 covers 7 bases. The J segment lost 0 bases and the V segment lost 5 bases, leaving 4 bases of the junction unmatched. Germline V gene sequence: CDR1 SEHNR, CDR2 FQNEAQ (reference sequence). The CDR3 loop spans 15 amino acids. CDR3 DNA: TGTGCCAGCAGCCCCGGGACAGATAGCAATCAGCCCCAGCATTTT. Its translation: CASSPGTDSNQPQHF. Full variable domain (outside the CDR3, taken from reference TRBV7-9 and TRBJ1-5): DTGVSQNPRHKITKRGQNVTFRCDPISEHNRLYWYRQTLGQGPEFLTYFQNEAQLEKSRLLSDRFSAERPKGSFSTLEIQRTEQGDSAMYLCASSPGTDSNQPQHFGDGTRLSIL.

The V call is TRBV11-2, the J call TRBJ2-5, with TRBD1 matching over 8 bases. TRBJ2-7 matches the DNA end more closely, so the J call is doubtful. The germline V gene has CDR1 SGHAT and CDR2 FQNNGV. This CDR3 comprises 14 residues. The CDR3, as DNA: TGTGCCAGCAGTCCGTACAGGGGGTTCTACGAGCAGTACTTC. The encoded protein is CASSPYRGFYEQYF.

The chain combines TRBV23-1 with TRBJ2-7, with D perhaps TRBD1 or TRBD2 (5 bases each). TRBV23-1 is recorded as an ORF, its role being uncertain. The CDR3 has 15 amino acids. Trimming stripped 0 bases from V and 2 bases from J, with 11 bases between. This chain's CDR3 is CASSQSGDVPYEQYF. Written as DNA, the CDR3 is TGCGCCAGCAGTCAATCGGGGGACGTACCCTACGAGCAGTACTTC.

This chain's CDR3 is CASSQEPSPYEQYF. The DNA for the CDR3 is TGCGCCAGCAGCCAAGAACCCAGCCCCTACGAGCAGTACTTC. V usage is TRBV4-1 and J usage is TRBJ2-7; D remains ambiguous. Deletions cut 0 bases from V and 2 bases from J, with 8 bases between. In germline, CDR1 is MGHRA, CDR2 YSYEKL. The CDR3 is 14 residues long.

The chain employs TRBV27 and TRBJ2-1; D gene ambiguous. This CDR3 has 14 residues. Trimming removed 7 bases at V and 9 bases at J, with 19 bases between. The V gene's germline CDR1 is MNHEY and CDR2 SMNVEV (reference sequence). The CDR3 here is CASTPGLGVSEQFF. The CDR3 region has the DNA TGTGCCAGCACCCCAGGTCTCGGAGTAAGTGAGCAGTTCTTC.